These 31 T cell receptor beta chains originate from one sample sequenced in a study of high-grade serous ovarian cancer treatment subgroups. Generated by immunoSEQ multiplex PCR, the TCRdb table keeps only in-frame clones and is missing some. The sample lists 30,000 to 40,000 clones, 79% seen once, with around 3.3% in the top ten. Tumor tissue was taken before any definitive surgery or chemotherapy was given. Material for sequencing was tumor tissue. The receptor source for this set is a human donor with high-grade serous ovarian cancer.

This chain uses TRBV7-2 with TRBJ2-2, with 7 bases fitting TRBD1. Losses at the gene ends were 4 bases for V and 5 bases for J; bases not matched to a gene: 1. CDR1 and CDR2 (germline): SGHTA, FQGNSA. The CDR3 totals 13 residues. CDR3: CASSSQGTGELFF. The CDR3 DNA is TGTGCCAGCAGCTCACAGGGGACCGGGGAGCTGTTTTTT.

CDR3 protein: CASSELPGTGYNEQFF. As DNA, the CDR3 is TGTGCCAGCAGTGAGCTACCCGGGACAGGTTACAATGAGCAGTTCTTC. The chain combines TRBV2 with TRBJ2-1, with 8 bases matching TRBD1. Germline V gene lookup returns CDR1 SNHLY and CDR2 FYNNEI. There are 16 residues in the CDR3. Trimming cost V 3 bases and J 4 bases; bases outside gene matches: 8.

V gene TRBV4-1 combines with J gene TRBJ2-7; TRBD1 agrees at 11 bases. Trimming at V came to 0 bases and at J to 9 bases, leaving 13 bases not matched to a gene. The CDR3 has 17 amino acids. Germline loops: CDR1 MGHRA, CDR2 YSYEKL. Here the CDR3 DNA reads TGCGCCAGCAGCCAAGATCCCTGGACAGGGGGCCCAAGGCGGCAGTACTTC. This codes for CASSQDPWTGGPRRQYF.

The V call is TRBV23-1, the J call TRBJ1-2; D remains unclear. TRBV23-1 is an ORF for which the function is uncertain. The CDR3 is made up of 11 amino acids. The ends were cut back, 8 bases at V and 3 bases at J, with 7 bases in the middle. The CDR3, as DNA: TGCGCCAGCCGGAGACACTATGGCTACACCTTC. Its protein product is CASRRHYGYTF.

This chain uses TRBV11-3 with TRBJ2-7, with 8 bases identical to TRBD2. The trim removed 3 bases at V and 4 bases at J, leaving 17 bases unmatched. The germline V gene has CDR1 SGHNT and CDR2 YENEEA. The CDR3 runs to 18 residues. CDR3 region: CASSFQTGPSSGSYEQYF. DNA for the CDR3: TGTGCCAGCAGCTTTCAAACAGGCCCCTCTAGCGGGTCTTACGAGCAGTACTTC. The variable domain in full, completed from reference TRBV11-3 and TRBJ2-7, reads EAGVVQSPRYKIIEKKQPVAFWCNPISGHNTLYWYLQNLGQGPELLIRYENEEAVDDSQLPKDRFSAERLKGVDSTLKIQPAELGDSAVYLCASSFQTGPSSGSYEQYFGPGTRLTVT.

V and J are TRBV5-1 and TRBJ1-4; 9 bases align to TRBD1. V was clipped by 3 bases and J by 5 bases; unmatched bases: 2. This CDR3 spans 14 amino acids. Germline-derived CDR1 and CDR2 are SGHRS and YFSETQ. The CDR3 sequence is CASSSGQGNEKLFF. The CDR3 nucleotides read TGCGCCAGCAGCTCAGGACAGGGGAATGAAAAACTGTTTTTT.

V gene TRBV6-5 combines with J gene TRBJ2-1; unclear D gene. The V end was cut by 2 bases, the J end by 7 bases, with 9 bases between. Germline lookup yields CDR1 MNHEY and CDR2 SVGAGI. The length of the CDR3 is 13 residues. CDR3 loop: CASSYLSTNEQFF. CDR3 in DNA: TGTGCCAGCAGTTACCTGTCTACGAATGAGCAGTTCTTC.

In this sample, this clone turned up a few times. The CDR3 sequence is CASSYSDRYYEQYF. As DNA, the CDR3 is TGTGCCAGCAGTTACTCGGACCGGTACTACGAGCAGTACTTC. The chain is built from TRBV6-6 and TRBJ2-7; D remains ambiguous. CDR1 is MNHNY and CDR2 is SVGAGI in the germline V gene (reference sequence). Trimming pared 0 bases from V and 3 bases from J, leaving 9 bases between. This CDR3 spans 14 amino acids.

This sequence joins TRBV4-3 and TRBJ2-7; D not resolved. The CDR3 sequence is 16 residues long. V lost 0 bases and J 2 bases, leaving 14 bases between the germline ends. Germline-derived CDR1 and CDR2 are LGHNA and YSLEER. CDR3: CASSQDPRRRPYEQYF. As DNA, the CDR3 is TGCGCCAGCAGCCAAGATCCGCGCCGCAGACCCTACGAGCAGTACTTC.

The V and J genes are TRBV29-1 and TRBJ2-5; 8 bases agree with TRBD2. CDR1 is SQVTM and CDR2 is ANQGSEA in the germline V gene. Germline trimming cut 3 bases from V and 2 bases from J; bases unmatched to any gene: 2. The CDR3 loop spans 13 amino acids. The CDR3 DNA sequence: TGCAGCGTTGATCTAGCGGGTCAAGAGACCCAGTACTTC. It encodes CSVDLAGQETQYF.

The chain is built from TRBV9 and TRBJ2-7; perhaps D is TRBD1 or TRBD2 (5 bases each). V was trimmed by 4 bases and J by 4 bases, leaving 15 bases between them. This CDR3 is built from 14 residues. Germline lookup yields CDR1 SGDLS and CDR2 YYNGEE. This chain's CDR3 is CASSPGPEIYEQYF. Here the CDR3 DNA reads TGTGCCAGCAGCCCGGGACCAGAGATTTACGAGCAGTACTTC.

This rearrangement joins TRBV7-9 to TRBJ2-5; no clear D gene. V lost 1 base and J lost 1, with 10 bases in between. Germline V lookup: CDR1 SEHNR, CDR2 FQNEAQ (reference sequence). The CDR3 is 15 amino acids. The CDR3 spells CASSLVPAAQETQYF. The CDR3, as DNA: TGTGCCAGCAGCTTAGTCCCTGCGGCCCAAGAGACCCAGTACTTC.

V and J are TRBV4-3 and TRBJ2-2, with D perhaps given as TRBD1 or TRBD2 (5 bases each). This CDR3 contains 18 residues. Trimming shortened V by 1 base and J by 6 bases, and 21 bases separated the two germline ends. Germline CDR1 is LGHNA and CDR2 is YSLEER. CDR3 in amino acids: CASSQGTPGRDRAGELFF. The CDR3 DNA follows: TGCGCCAGCAGCCAAGGGACCCCGGGACGGGACCGGGCCGGGGAGCTGTTTTTT.

The chain has TRBV28 and TRBJ2-5; 10 bases are a match to TRBD1. The CDR3 is made up of 13 amino acids. Trimming at V came to 6 bases and at J to 5 bases, leaving 3 bases not matched to a gene. The germline V gene has CDR1 MDHEN and CDR2 SYDVKM. The CDR3 DNA follows: TGTGCCAGCAGCTCGGGACAGGGGGAGACCCAGTACTTC. Translating it yields CASSSGQGETQYF.

The chain employs TRBV9 and TRBJ2-1, with TRBD1 as a possible D gene (6 bases). Germline V gives CDR1 SGDLS, CDR2 YYNGEE. CDR3 size: 11 residues. The ends were cut back, 3 bases at V and 11 bases at J, with 9 bases in the middle. The CDR3 nucleotides are TGTGCCAGCAGCGCCGGACAGAAGCAGTTCTTC. The encoded protein is CASSAGQKQFF. Filled out from reference TRBV9 and TRBJ2-1, the complete variable domain reads DSGVTQTPKHLITATGQRVTLRCSPRSGDLSVYWYQQSLDQGLQFLIQYYNGEERAKGNILERFSAQQFPDLHSELNLSSLELGDSALYFCASSAGQKQFFGPGTRLTVL.

The chain's CDR3 is CASSVAGRLGGQGFKKLFF. The DNA for the CDR3 is TGTGCCAGCAGTGTCGCAGGCCGGTTAGGGGGACAGGGTTTTAAAAAACTGTTTTTT. The chain is built from TRBV6-1 and TRBJ1-4; TRBD1 aligns across 9 bases. This CDR3 has 19 residues. The V gene's germline CDR1 is MNHNS and CDR2 SASEGT. After removal of 4 bases from V and 9 bases from J, the junction contained 21 bases not matched to a gene.

This chain joins TRBV5-4 and TRBJ2-3; unclear D gene. This CDR3 has 12 residues. The germline V gene has CDR1 SGHNT and CDR2 YYREEE (reference sequence). Trimming took off 0 bases at V and 7 bases at J, with 6 bases between the two ends. The CDR3 coding sequence is TGTGCCAGCAGCTTGGAACCCCATACGCAGTATTTT. Protein product: CASSLEPHTQYF. Full variable domain (rest looked up from reference TRBV5-4 and TRBJ2-3): ETGVTQSPTHLIKTRGQQVTLRCSSQSGHNTVSWYQQALGQGPQFIFQYYREEENGRGNFPPRFSGLQFPNYSSELNVNALELDDSALYLCASSLEPHTQYFGPGTRLTVL.

This chain joins TRBV5-5 and TRBJ2-2; D possibly corresponds to TRBD1 (6 bases). Germline values: CDR1 SGHKS, CDR2 YYEKEE (reference sequence). Deletions cut 4 bases from V and 6 bases from J, with 10 bases between. CDR3 length: 13 residues. The DNA of the CDR3 is TGTGCCAGCAGCCCCGAGGGGGCCGGGGAGCTGTTTTTT. This encodes CASSPEGAGELFF.

The rearrangement joins TRBV28 to TRBJ2-5; 7 bases map to TRBD2. Germline loops: CDR1 MDHEN, CDR2 SYDVKM. J lost 3 bases, V lost 3 bases, and 4 bases had no gene match. CDR3 size: 14 residues. CDR3 sequence: CASSFAGTKETQYF. The CDR3 DNA follows: TGTGCCAGCAGTTTCGCCGGGACTAAAGAGACCCAGTACTTC.

This chain links TRBV11-1 with TRBJ1-3; D might be TRBD1 (6 bases). Germline V gene sequence: CDR1 SGHAT, CDR2 FQDESV (reference sequence). This CDR3 contains 16 residues. V lost 3 bases and J 0 bases, leaving 12 bases between the germline ends. The CDR3 region has the DNA TGTGCCAGCAGCTTGGGACACCACAACTCTGGAAACACCATATATTTT. Its translation is CASSLGHHNSGNTIYF.

The chain uses TRBV29-1 and TRBJ1-4; maybe TRBD1 (6 bases). This CDR3 has 14 residues. From germline, CDR1 is SQVTM and CDR2 ANQGSEA. V lost 0 bases to trimming and J lost 10 bases, with 15 bases between them. The CDR3 sequence is CSVEDLGGAGKLFF. The CDR3 nucleotides read TGCAGCGTTGAAGATCTGGGGGGCGCCGGAAAACTGTTTTTT.

The CDR3 loop reads CASSWTPGNTIYF. CDR3 sequence (DNA): TGTGCCAGCAGCTGGACACCTGGAAACACCATATATTTT. V and J are TRBV5-8 and TRBJ1-3, with TRBD1 as a possible D gene (5 bases). The germline V and J ends were trimmed by 3 bases and 2 bases, with 6 bases remaining between them. The CDR3 extends over 13 amino acids. Looked up from germline, CDR1 is SGHTS and CDR2 is YDEGEE.

The chain carries TRBV19 and TRBJ2-5; D is unclear. This CDR3 is 13 amino acids long. Germline-derived CDR1 and CDR2 are LNHDA and SQIVND (reference sequence). Trimming removed 11 bases at V and 4 bases at J, with 17 bases between. This CDR3 is CASSQRVGETQYF. DNA of the CDR3: TGTGCCTCCTCCCAGAGAGTCGGAGAGACCCAGTACTTC. The full variable domain, its missing parts supplied by reference TRBV19 and TRBJ2-5, is DGGITQSPKYLFRKEGQNVTLSCEQNLNHDAMYWYRQDPGQGLRLIYYSQIVNDFQKGDIAEGYSVSREKKESFPLTVTSAQKNPTAFYLCASSQRVGETQYFGPGTRLLVL.

The chain carries TRBV7-9 and TRBJ2-5; D possibly corresponds to TRBD2 (5 bases). V lost 5 bases and J 2 bases, leaving 12 bases between the germline ends. This CDR3 has 14 residues. The germline gives CDR1 SEHNR, CDR2 FQNEAQ (reference sequence). CDR3 nucleotides: TGTGCCAGCAGCCTCCGGTCGGGACAAGAGACCCAGTACTTC. Translation gives CASSLRSGQETQYF.

The V call is TRBV7-2, the J call TRBJ1-3; D unresolved. V was cut by 2 bases and J by 1 base, with 9 bases left in between. The CDR3 spans 15 residues. Germline V gene data show CDR1 as SGHTA and CDR2 as FQGNSA. CDR3 coding DNA: TGTGCCAGCAGCTTACAGGTCATTTCTGGAAACACCATATATTTT. Residues: CASSLQVISGNTIYF.

The rearrangement uses TRBV6-5 and TRBJ2-7; D perhaps matches TRBD1 (5 bases). The CDR3 extends over 14 amino acids. V lost 6 bases and J 1 base, leaving 13 bases between the germline ends. The germline gives CDR1 MNHEY, CDR2 SVGAGI. The CDR3: CASRRTDSSYEQYF. CDR3 in DNA: TGTGCCAGCAGGAGGACCGACAGTTCCTACGAGCAGTACTTC.

The chain links TRBV27 to TRBJ1-2; D unresolved. Trimming shortened V by 6 bases and J by 6 bases, and 17 bases separated the two germline ends. Germline lookup yields CDR1 MNHEY and CDR2 SMNVEV (reference sequence). The CDR3 extends over 14 amino acids. The CDR3 spells CASSRGRVAHGYTF. CDR3 bases: TGTGCCAGCAGCCGAGGGAGGGTTGCCCATGGCTACACCTTC.

Details on this clone: Germline is not matched at one junction end, which may reflect a read error. The chain couples TRBV29-1 to TRBJ2-7; D possibly corresponds to TRBD1 (6 bases). CDR1 SQVTM and CDR2 ANQGSEA come from the germline V gene. The CDR3 spans 13 residues. The CDR3 coding sequence is TGCAGCGTTGAAGAGTGGCCAGGGGCGAAGCTGGACTTC. Translation: CSVEEWPGAKLDF.

The chain employs TRBV27 and TRBJ2-3; 10 nucleotides agree with TRBD1. The V and J ends lost 5 bases and 4 bases, in that order; junction bases with no gene match: 15. The CDR3 consists of 18 residues. The germline CDR1 and CDR2 sequences are MNHEY and SMNVEV (reference sequence). The CDR3 sequence: CASSPPPRGQGMADTQYF. CDR3 in DNA: TGTGCCAGCAGTCCGCCGCCCCGGGGACAGGGGATGGCAGATACGCAGTATTTT.

This sequence joins TRBV27 and TRBJ1-2; TRBD1 agrees at 7 bases. J was trimmed by 8 bases and V by 6 bases; bases with no gene match: 9. CDR3 length: 13 residues. CDR1 and CDR2 from the germline V gene are MNHEY and SMNVEV (reference sequence). The CDR3 DNA sequence: TGTGCCAGCAGAATCGGACAGGTCGGGGGCTACACCTTC. Its protein is CASRIGQVGGYTF.

J is TRBJ2-2 and V is TRBV29-1, with a possible D match to TRBD1 (5 bases). The V gene lost 5 bases and the J gene lost 10 bases, with 17 bases spanning the gap. Germline V lookup: CDR1 SQVTM, CDR2 ANQGSEA. The CDR3 is made up of 13 amino acids. The CDR3 sequence is CSVTRVRSEELFF. The CDR3 DNA reads TGCAGCGTTACCAGGGTGCGGTCCGAGGAGCTGTTTTTT.